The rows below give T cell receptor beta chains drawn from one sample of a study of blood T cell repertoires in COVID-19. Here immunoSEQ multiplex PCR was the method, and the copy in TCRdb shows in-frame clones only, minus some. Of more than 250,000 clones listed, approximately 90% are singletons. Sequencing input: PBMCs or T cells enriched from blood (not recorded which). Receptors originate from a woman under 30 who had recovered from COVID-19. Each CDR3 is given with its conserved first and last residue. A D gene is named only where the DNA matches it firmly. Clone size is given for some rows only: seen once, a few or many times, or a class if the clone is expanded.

CDR3 protein: CASSLDRVNTEAFF
CDR3 DNA: TGTGCCAGCAGTTTGGACAGGGTCAACACTGAAGCTTTCTTT
V gene: TRBV28
D gene: TRBD1
clone size: once
J gene: TRBJ1-1

CDR3 protein: CASSDSSGYGYTF
CDR3 DNA: TGTGCCAGCAGTGACAGCTCGGGATATGGCTACACCTTC
V gene: TRBV2
D gene: .
clone size: few
J gene: TRBJ1-2

CDR3 protein: CASSITGPHEKLFF
CDR3 DNA: TGTGCCAGTAGTATCACAGGGCCCCATGAAAAACTGTTTTTT
V gene: TRBV19
D gene: .
clone size: .
J gene: TRBJ1-4

CDR3 protein: CASSLGGEDGAFF
CDR3 DNA: TGCGCCAGCAGCTTGGGTGGGGAGGACGGAGCTTTCTTT
V gene: TRBV5-1
D gene: .
clone size: .
J gene: TRBJ1-1

CDR3 protein: CASSTGTSPTNEQFF
CDR3 DNA: TGCGCCAGCAGCACCGGGACTTCTCCAACCAATGAGCAGTTCTTC
V gene: TRBV5-1
D gene: .
clone size: once
J gene: TRBJ2-1

CDR3 protein: CASSLPFDLARFKFEAFF
CDR3 DNA: TGTGCCAGCAGTTTACCCTTCGATTTGGCCAGGTTTAAATTTGAAGCTTTCTTT
V gene: TRBV28
D gene: .
clone size: .
J gene: TRBJ1-1

CDR3 protein: CASSKNQGNTEAFF
CDR3 DNA: TGCGCCAGCAGTAAGAATCAGGGAAACACTGAAGCTTTCTTT
V gene: TRBV10-2
D gene: .
clone size: few
J gene: TRBJ1-1

CDR3 protein: CASSERREKLFF
CDR3 DNA: TGTGCCAGCAGTGAACGGCGGGAAAAACTGTTTTTT
V gene: TRBV6-1
D gene: .
clone size: .
J gene: TRBJ1-4

CDR3 protein: CASSFLGGADSPLHF
CDR3 DNA: TGTGCCAGCAGCTTTTTAGGAGGGGCGGATTCACCCCTCCACTTT
V gene: TRBV7-8
D gene: .
clone size: .
J gene: TRBJ1-6

CDR3 protein: CASSLIPGPQETQYF
CDR3 DNA: TGTGCCAGCAGCCTCATACCGGGTCCCCAAGAGACCCAGTACTTC
V gene: TRBV11-2
D gene: .
clone size: many
J gene: TRBJ2-5

CDR3 protein: CASSLGQGAKDTQYF
CDR3 DNA: TGCGCCAGCAGCCTTGGACAGGGGGCGAAAGATACGCAGTATTTT
V gene: TRBV4-1
D gene: TRBD1
clone size: once
J gene: TRBJ2-3

CDR3 protein: CASSFSELGEQYF
CDR3 DNA: TGTGCCAGCAGTTTCAGCGAACTAGGCGAGCAGTACTTC
V gene: TRBV14
D gene: .
clone size: .
J gene: TRBJ2-7

CDR3 protein: CASSEYTTPGHLYNEQFF
CDR3 DNA: TGCGCCAGCAGTGAGTATACTACCCCGGGACATCTCTACAATGAGCAGTTCTTC
V gene: TRBV10-2
D gene: .
clone size: .
J gene: TRBJ2-1

CDR3 protein: CASSPLTQTYEQYF
CDR3 DNA: TGTGCCAGCTCACCACTAACACAGACCTACGAGCAGTACTTC
V gene: TRBV18
D gene: .
clone size: .
J gene: TRBJ2-7

CDR3 protein: CASSGTGNNSPLHF
CDR3 DNA: TGTGCCAGCAGCGGGACAGGGAATAATTCACCCCTCCACTTT
V gene: TRBV7-2
D gene: TRBD1
clone size: .
J gene: TRBJ1-6

CDR3 protein: CASSPPGGSYGYTF
CDR3 DNA: TGTGCCAGCAGCCCGCCAGGGGGCAGCTATGGCTACACCTTC
V gene: TRBV2
D gene: TRBD1
clone size: .
J gene: TRBJ1-2

CDR3 protein: CASSLRGNYGYTF
CDR3 DNA: TGTGCCAGCAGCTTAAGAGGGAACTATGGCTACACCTTC
V gene: TRBV7-9
D gene: .
clone size: .
J gene: TRBJ1-2

CDR3 protein: CASSPLLGHNGELFF
CDR3 DNA: TGCGCCAGCAGCCCCCTGCTGGGGCATAACGGGGAGCTGTTTTTT
V gene: TRBV4-1
D gene: .
clone size: .
J gene: TRBJ2-2

CDR3 protein: CASSPGETQYF
CDR3 DNA: TGTGCCAGCTCACCAGGCGAGACCCAGTACTTC
V gene: TRBV18
D gene: .
clone size: .
J gene: TRBJ2-5

CDR3 protein: CASSFRTSGPYRNTGELFF
CDR3 DNA: TGTGCCAGCAGCTTTAGGACTAGCGGGCCCTACAGGAACACCGGGGAGCTGTTTTTT
V gene: TRBV5-6
D gene: TRBD2
clone size: .
J gene: TRBJ2-2

CDR3 protein: CASSNSGGNTGELFF
CDR3 DNA: TGTGCCAGTAGCAATAGCGGGGGGAACACCGGGGAGCTGTTTTTT
V gene: TRBV19
D gene: TRBD2
clone size: .
J gene: TRBJ2-2

CDR3 protein: CATRGAGELFF
CDR3 DNA: TGTGCCACCAGGGGGGCCGGGGAGCTGTTTTTT
V gene: TRBV19
D gene: .
clone size: .
J gene: TRBJ2-2

CDR3 protein: CASSWDSSYGYTF
CDR3 DNA: TGCGCCAGCAGCTGGGACAGTTCCTATGGCTACACCTTC
V gene: TRBV5-1
D gene: TRBD1
clone size: few
J gene: TRBJ1-2

CDR3 protein: CASRSGTGHNSPLHF
CDR3 DNA: TGTGCCAGTAGAAGCGGGACAGGGCATAATTCACCCCTCCACTTT
V gene: TRBV19
D gene: TRBD1
clone size: .
J gene: TRBJ1-6

CDR3 protein: CASSLGQGYQPQHF
CDR3 DNA: TGTGCCAGCAGTTTAGGGCAGGGATATCAGCCCCAGCATTTT
V gene: TRBV27
D gene: .
clone size: .
J gene: TRBJ1-5

CDR3 protein: CASSLDAGTGYTEAFF
CDR3 DNA: TGCGCCAGCAGCTTGGATGCCGGGACAGGGTACACTGAAGCTTTCTTT
V gene: TRBV5-1
D gene: TRBD1
clone size: .
J gene: TRBJ1-1

CDR3 protein: CASRGQYTEAFF
CDR3 DNA: TGTGCCAGTAGGGGACAGTACACTGAAGCTTTCTTT
V gene: TRBV19
D gene: TRBD1
clone size: few
J gene: TRBJ1-1

CDR3 protein: CASSRSGIPFLANYGYTF
CDR3 DNA: TGTGCCAGCAGCCGATCCGGGATCCCTTTCCTTGCTAACTATGGCTACACCTTC
V gene: TRBV5-4
D gene: .
clone size: many
J gene: TRBJ1-2

CDR3 protein: CASTNDRNYNSPLHF
CDR3 DNA: TGTGCCAGCACCAATGACAGAAACTATAATTCACCCCTCCACTTT
V gene: TRBV7-8
D gene: .
clone size: few
J gene: TRBJ1-6

CDR3 protein: CASRDIGLGNTEAFF
CDR3 DNA: TGCGCCAGCAGGGACATCGGGTTAGGGAACACTGAAGCTTTCTTT
V gene: TRBV5-1
D gene: .
clone size: .
J gene: TRBJ1-1

CDR3 protein: CASKIQGNTGELFF
CDR3 DNA: TGCGCCAGCAAAATACAGGGGAACACCGGGGAGCTGTTTTTT
V gene: TRBV5-1
D gene: .
clone size: .
J gene: TRBJ2-2

CDR3 protein: CASSRPPGTGRDTGELFF
CDR3 DNA: TGCGCCAGCAGCCGTCCGCCTGGGACAGGGAGAGATACCGGGGAGCTGTTTTTT
V gene: TRBV4-1
D gene: TRBD1
clone size: .
J gene: TRBJ2-2

CDR3 protein: CASSLDDRVTEAFF
CDR3 DNA: TGCGCCAGCAGCTTGGACGACAGGGTGACTGAAGCTTTCTTT
V gene: TRBV5-1
D gene: TRBD1
clone size: .
J gene: TRBJ1-1

CDR3 protein: CASSFLGSWGDEQFF
CDR3 DNA: TGCGCCAGCAGCTTCCTCGGATCGTGGGGGGATGAGCAGTTCTTC
V gene: TRBV5-1
D gene: .
clone size: .
J gene: TRBJ2-1

CDR3 protein: CAWSADAGGIYDEQFF
CDR3 DNA: TGTGCCTGGAGCGCCGACGCGGGAGGTATTTACGATGAGCAGTTCTTC
V gene: TRBV30
D gene: TRBD2
clone size: .
J gene: TRBJ2-1

CDR3 protein: CASSSGTGATDTQYF
CDR3 DNA: TGCGCCAGCAGCTCGGGGACAGGGGCCACAGATACGCAGTATTTT
V gene: TRBV5-1
D gene: TRBD1
clone size: once
J gene: TRBJ2-3

CDR3 protein: CASTGGLSYGYTF
CDR3 DNA: TGTGCCAGTACCGGGGGATTGAGCTATGGCTACACCTTC
V gene: TRBV19
D gene: .
clone size: .
J gene: TRBJ1-2

CDR3 protein: CASSQGLADNEQYF
CDR3 DNA: TGTGCCAGCAGCCAAGGACTAGCGGACAACGAGCAGTACTTC
V gene: TRBV3-1/TRBV3-2
D gene: TRBD2
clone size: .
J gene: TRBJ2-7

CDR3 protein: CASSRQTGDSYNEQFF
CDR3 DNA: TGTGCCAGCTCACGACAGACAGGAGACTCCTACAATGAGCAGTTCTTC
V gene: TRBV18
D gene: .
clone size: .
J gene: TRBJ2-1

CDR3 protein: CASSPSYNSPLHF
CDR3 DNA: TGTGCCAGCAGTCCATCCTATAATTCACCCCTCCACTTT
V gene: TRBV6-5
D gene: .
clone size: few
J gene: TRBJ1-6

CDR3 protein: CASSLAAASETQYF
CDR3 DNA: TGTGCCAGCAGCTTAGCGGCGGCATCGGAGACCCAGTACTTC
V gene: TRBV7-2
D gene: .
clone size: once
J gene: TRBJ2-5